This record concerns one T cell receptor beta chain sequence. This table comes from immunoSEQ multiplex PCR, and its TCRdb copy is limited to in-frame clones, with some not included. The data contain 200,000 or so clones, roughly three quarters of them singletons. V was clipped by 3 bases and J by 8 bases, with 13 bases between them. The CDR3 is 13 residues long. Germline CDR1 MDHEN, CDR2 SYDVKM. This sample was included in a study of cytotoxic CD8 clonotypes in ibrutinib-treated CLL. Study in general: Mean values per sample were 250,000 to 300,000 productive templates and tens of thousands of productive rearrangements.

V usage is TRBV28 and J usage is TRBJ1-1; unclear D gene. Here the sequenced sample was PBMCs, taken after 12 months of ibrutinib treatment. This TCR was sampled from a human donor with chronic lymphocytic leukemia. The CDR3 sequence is CASSFTPPTEAFF. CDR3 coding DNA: TGTGCCAGCAGTTTTACCCCTCCGACAGAAGCTTTCTTT. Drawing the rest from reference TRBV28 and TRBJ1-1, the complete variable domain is DVKVTQSSRYLVKRTGEKVFLECVQDMDHENMFWYRQDPGLGLRLIYFSYDVKMKEKGDIPEGYSVSREKKERFSLILESASTNQTSMYLCASSFTPPTEAFFGQGTRLTVV.